Shown below are 23 T cell receptor beta chains from a single sample sequenced in a study of shared clonotypes between healthy human individuals. Sequencing was performed with immunoSEQ multiplex PCR; in TCRdb, only in-frame clones are kept and a portion is missing. Among hundreds of thousands of clones listed, more than 70% were seen once. Specimen: memory CD4+ T cells sorted from blood. Subset here: CD45RA-negative fraction. The receptor set was obtained from a woman under 40 in good health.

This rearrangement joins TRBV5-6 to TRBJ1-3; D may be TRBD1 (5 bases). V was trimmed by 1 base and J by 4 bases, leaving 9 bases between them. Germline-derived CDR1 and CDR2 are SGHDT and YYEEEE. The CDR3 has 14 amino acids. The CDR3 coding sequence is TGTGCCAGCAGCTTGCGGGGACTCGGAAACACCATATATTTT. This sequence encodes CASSLRGLGNTIYF.

The chain couples TRBV5-1 to TRBJ2-7, with 9 bases that match TRBD2. V shed 0 bases, J shed 5 bases, and the junction held 3 bases outside the gene matches. Germline loops: CDR1 SGHRS, CDR2 YFSETQ. This CDR3 contains 14 residues. In DNA form, the CDR3 reads TGCGCCAGCAGCTTGGGTGGGACTAGCAACGAGCAGTACTTC. Translated: CASSLGGTSNEQYF. The full variable domain, with the rest looked up from reference TRBV5-1 and TRBJ2-7, is KAGVTQTPRYLIKTRGQQVTLSCSPISGHRSVSWYQQTPGQGLQFLFEYFSETQRNKGNFPGRFSGRQFSNSRSEMNVSTLELGDSALYLCASSLGGTSNEQYFGPGTRLTVT.

This clone showed up just a few times. The chain links TRBV7-2 to TRBJ2-1; D unresolved. Germline-derived CDR1 and CDR2 are SGHTA and FQGNSA. This CDR3 is built from 13 residues. V lost 5 bases to trimming and J lost 6 bases, with 11 bases between them. This CDR3 is CASSPLQINEQFF. CDR3 coding DNA: TGTGCCAGCAGCCCACTACAAATCAATGAGCAGTTCTTC. The entire variable domain, with the rest obtained from reference TRBV7-2 and TRBJ2-1, is as follows: GAGVSQSPSNKVTEKGKDVELRCDPISGHTALYWYRQSLGQGLEFLIYFQGNSAPDKSGLPSDRFSAERTGGSVSTLTIQRTQQEDSAVYLCASSPLQINEQFFGPGTRLTVL.

The chain links TRBV27 to TRBJ1-2; no clear D. V lost 8 bases and J lost 4, with 5 bases in between. The germline CDR1 and CDR2 sequences are MNHEY and SMNVEV (reference sequence). The CDR3 length is 10 residues. The CDR3 region has the DNA TGTGCCAGCCGTAGCTATGGCTACACCTTC. Its translation is CASRSYGYTF.

This sequence joins TRBV27 and TRBJ2-7; D is possibly TRBD1 (6 bases). With 5 bases removed from V and 0 bases from J, the gap between germline ends came to 17 bases. This CDR3 is 16 amino acids long. CDR1 MNHEY and CDR2 SMNVEV come from the germline V gene (reference sequence). DNA of the CDR3: TGTGCCAGCAGTCCCTACGGACAGTCCTACTCCTACGAGCAGTACTTC. It translates to CASSPYGQSYSYEQYF.

The V call is TRBV5-1, the J call TRBJ1-3, with TRBD1 matching over 7 bases. Germline CDR1 SGHRS, CDR2 YFSETQ. The CDR3 spans 16 residues. Germline trimming cut 0 bases from V and 4 bases from J; bases unmatched to any gene: 7. CDR3 sequence (DNA): TGCGCCAGCAGCTTGGAGTCGACAGGGAGAGGAAACACCATATATTTT. This translates into CASSLESTGRGNTIYF.

This chain connects TRBV29-1 to TRBJ2-7; maybe TRBD1 (5 bases). V lost 7 bases and J 2 bases, leaving 9 bases between the germline ends. Per the germline V gene, CDR1 is SQVTM and CDR2 is ANQGSEA. The CDR3 totals 11 residues. CDR3 region: CSGGWTYEQYF. The CDR3 region has the DNA TGCAGCGGGGGCTGGACCTACGAGCAGTACTTC.

The J gene is TRBJ2-7, the V gene TRBV11-2; D is possibly TRBD2 (6 bases). The CDR3 runs 15 residues. Trimming took off 1 base at V and 6 bases at J, with 16 bases between the two ends. Per germline, CDR1 SGHAT and CDR2 FQNNGV. The CDR3 spells CASSLGAGIWFEQYF. CDR3 DNA: TGTGCCAGCAGCTTAGGTGCGGGAATCTGGTTCGAGCAGTACTTC.

This clone came up a few times. The chain uses TRBV28 and TRBJ1-1; the D gene is possibly TRBD1 (5 bases). Per germline, CDR1 MDHEN and CDR2 SYDVKM. V shed 5 bases and J shed 2 bases, with 12 bases lying between them. The CDR3 is 14 residues long. The CDR3 loop reads CASSKSGPNTEAFF. Here the CDR3 DNA reads TGTGCCAGCAGTAAATCGGGGCCAAACACTGAAGCTTTCTTT.

This clone occurred a few times. This chain uses TRBV2 with TRBJ2-7; D is perhaps TRBD1 or TRBD2 (5 bases each). Germline CDR1 reads SNHLY; CDR2 reads FYNNEI. Trimming left V 8 bases short and J 0 bases short, with 14 bases between. The length of the CDR3 is 14 residues. The CDR3 DNA reads as TGTGCCAGCTCCTTGGGGGAAAGCTCCTACGAGCAGTACTTC. It specifies CASSLGESSYEQYF.

This chain's CDR3 is CASSLWTRTGELFF. CDR3 DNA sequence: TGTGCCAGCAGTTTGTGGACTAGAACGGGGGAGCTGTTTTTT. The chain recombines TRBV28 with TRBJ2-2, with 7 bases identical to TRBD2. V dropped 3 bases and J dropped 8; count of bases not matched to a gene: 6. The CDR3 length is 14 residues. Germline V CDR1 and CDR2: MDHEN, SYDVKM.

The V gene is TRBV11-2, the J gene TRBJ1-2, with D perhaps matching TRBD1 (6 bases). The CDR3 is 17 residues long. Germline V gene data show CDR1 as SGHAT and CDR2 as FQNNGV. The V end lost 3 bases, the J end lost 7 bases, and 24 bases lay between the germline ends. CDR3 DNA sequence: TGTGCCAGCAGCTTGGCTACGGGACACCTCCTCGGGCGTGGCTACACCTTC. Its translation: CASSLATGHLLGRGYTF.

The genes are TRBV29-1 and TRBJ2-7; 10 bases map to TRBD2. V dropped 4 bases and J dropped 4; count of bases not matched to a gene: 10. This CDR3 spans 15 amino acids. Germline lookup yields CDR1 SQVTM and CDR2 ANQGSEA. Here the CDR3 DNA reads TGCAGCGTTGTGCTAGCGGGAGCCTCGGGGTACGAGCAGTACTTC. This translates into CSVVLAGASGYEQYF.

The table lists this clone with a count of one. A much larger clone is a single base away; this may be a read error. The chain has TRBV7-6 and TRBJ2-7; 12 nucleotides match TRBD2. The ends lost 5 bases at V and 2 bases at J; junction bases unmatched: 1. Germline loops: CDR1 SGHVS, CDR2 FNYEAQ. The CDR3 totals 14 residues. The chain's CDR3 is CASSRLAGAYEQYF. CDR3 DNA sequence: TGTGCCAGCAGCAGACTAGCGGGAGCCTACGAGCAGTACTTC.

The J gene is TRBJ2-5, the V gene TRBV27; D uncertain. Trimming pared 2 bases from V and 5 bases from J, leaving 18 bases between. CDR3 length: 16 amino acids. Germline V gene data show CDR1 as MNHEY and CDR2 as SMNVEV (reference sequence). CDR3 amino acids: CASSLGLDGRVETQYF. DNA of the CDR3: TGTGCCAGCAGTTTAGGGTTGGACGGCCGAGTCGAGACCCAGTACTTC.

The rearrangement links TRBV7-2 to TRBJ1-1; D not resolved. With 5 bases removed from V and 0 bases from J, the gap between germline ends came to 13 bases. The CDR3 covers 15 residues. The V gene's germline CDR1 is SGHTA and CDR2 FQGNSA. CDR3 residues: CASSASTGLNTEAFF. The CDR3 nucleotides are TGTGCCAGCAGCGCTTCAACCGGGCTGAACACTGAAGCTTTCTTT.

The rearrangement joins TRBV6-1 to TRBJ1-5; 8 nucleotides line up with TRBD1. In germline, CDR1 is MNHNS, CDR2 SASEGT. CDR3 length: 14 amino acids. The trim removed 10 bases at V and 3 bases at J, leaving 8 bases unmatched. CDR3 sequence reads: CAIKTGDLNQPQHF. The CDR3 DNA reads as TGTGCCATCAAGACAGGGGACCTCAATCAGCCCCAGCATTTT.

CDR3 bases: TGCGCCAGCAGCTTGGTGGGGGAGACGGGATTCTCCTACGAGCAGTACTTC. Encoded protein: CASSLVGETGFSYEQYF. This chain connects TRBV5-1 to TRBJ2-7; the D call may be TRBD1 or TRBD2 (5 bases each). The CDR3 sequence is 17 residues long. CDR1 is SGHRS, CDR2 YFSETQ, per germline. V lost 0 bases, J lost 0 bases, and 16 bases lay in between.

The chain has TRBV18 and TRBJ2-7, with 8 nucleotides matching TRBD1. Germline CDR1 KGHSH, CDR2 LQKENI. The CDR3 runs to 14 residues. With V trimmed by 2 bases and J by 5 bases, 5 bases remained unmatched. The CDR3 DNA reads as TGTGCCAGCTCACCATCGCCAGGGGGCAACGAGCAGTACTTC. Encoded protein: CASSPSPGGNEQYF.

This clone has more than one count but fewer than ten. The chain employs TRBV27 and TRBJ1-2; D is ambiguous. Per the germline V gene, CDR1 is MNHEY and CDR2 is SMNVEV (reference sequence). This CDR3 is 12 amino acids long. The ends were cut back, 3 bases at V and 7 bases at J, with 9 bases in the middle. The CDR3 sequence is CASSFWDGGYTF. The CDR3 nucleotides read TGTGCCAGCAGTTTTTGGGATGGTGGCTACACCTTC.

V usage is TRBV2 and J usage is TRBJ2-5; D is unclear. Germline CDR1 SNHLY, CDR2 FYNNEI. The CDR3 runs 15 residues. Trimming shortened V by 4 bases and J by 0 bases, and 12 bases separated the two germline ends. Here the CDR3 DNA reads TGTGCCAGCAGTGTGTTCGGCGGCGACCAAGAGACCCAGTACTTC. Translating gives CASSVFGGDQETQYF.

The V and J genes are TRBV18 and TRBJ1-4; D is perhaps TRBD1 (6 bases). The germline V gene encodes CDR1 KGHSH and CDR2 LQKENI. Trimming stripped 2 bases from V and 3 bases from J, with 10 bases between. The CDR3 is 15 amino acids. The DNA for the CDR3 is TGTGCCAGCTCACCAACAGGGCCGGCTAATGAAAAACTGTTTTTT. This gives the protein CASSPTGPANEKLFF. Full variable domain (outside the CDR3, taken from reference TRBV18 and TRBJ1-4): NAGVMQNPRHLVRRRGQEARLRCSPMKGHSHVYWYRQLPEEGLKFMVYLQKENIIDESGMPKERFSAEFPKEGPSILRIQQVVRGDSAAYFCASSPTGPANEKLFFGSGTQLSVL.

As DNA, the CDR3 is TGCGCCAGCAAGAGGTTCTCCTCCTACAATGAGCAGTTCTTC. It codes for CASKRFSSYNEQFF. The chain links TRBV4-1 to TRBJ2-1, with unresolved D. The CDR3 runs to 14 residues. Trimming took off 7 bases at V and 0 bases at J, with 10 bases between the two ends. Germline lookup yields CDR1 MGHRA and CDR2 YSYEKL.